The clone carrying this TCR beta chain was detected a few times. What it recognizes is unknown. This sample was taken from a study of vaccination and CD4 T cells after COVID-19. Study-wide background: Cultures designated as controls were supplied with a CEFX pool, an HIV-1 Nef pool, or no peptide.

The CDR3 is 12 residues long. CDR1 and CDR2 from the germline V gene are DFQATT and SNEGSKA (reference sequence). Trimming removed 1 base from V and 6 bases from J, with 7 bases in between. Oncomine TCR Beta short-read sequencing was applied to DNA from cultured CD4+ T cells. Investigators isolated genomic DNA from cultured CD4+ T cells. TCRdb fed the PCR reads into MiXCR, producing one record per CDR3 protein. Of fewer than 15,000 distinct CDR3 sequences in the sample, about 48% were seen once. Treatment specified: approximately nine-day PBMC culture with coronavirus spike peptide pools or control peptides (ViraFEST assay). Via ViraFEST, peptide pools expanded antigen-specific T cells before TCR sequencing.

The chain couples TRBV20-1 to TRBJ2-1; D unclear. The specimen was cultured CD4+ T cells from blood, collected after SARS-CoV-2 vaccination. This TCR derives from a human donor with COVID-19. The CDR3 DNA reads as TGCAGTGCTAGAGGAAGAGTCAATGAGCAGTTCTTC. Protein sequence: CSARGRVNEQFF.